These 31 T cell receptor beta chains originate from one sample sequenced in a study of Graves' ophthalmopathy and Graves' hyperthyroidism. CDR3 regions of TCR beta were amplified from RNA transcripts. The first-round RT-PCR employed HTBI primers together with the Qiagen OneStep RT-PCR kit. A multiplex PCR was then performed as the second round. TCRdb re-analysed the multiplex PCR reads in MiXCR, keeping a single row per CDR3 protein. The table has 150,000 to 200,000 distinct CDR3 sequences, around 39% seen once. Source material: peripheral blood. These receptors were taken from a young man with Graves' ophthalmopathy.

This clonotype came up many times. Here the CDR3 reads CASSPGTGNTGELFF. The CDR3 DNA sequence: TGTGCCAGCAGCCCCGGGACAGGGAACACCGGGGAGCTGTTTTTT. This sequence joins TRBV6-4 and TRBJ2-2; the match to TRBD1 covers 8 bases. The CDR3 has 15 residues. The germline V gene encodes CDR1 MRHNA and CDR2 SNTAGT. The J segment lost 1 base and the V segment lost 6 bases, leaving 4 bases of the junction unmatched.

CDR3 loop: CATSRDDRGVDTEAFF. The DNA of the CDR3 is TGTGCCACCAGCAGAGATGACAGGGGCGTAGACACTGAAGCTTTCTTT. This chain uses TRBV15 with TRBJ1-1; 8 nucleotides match TRBD1. The length of the CDR3 is 16 residues. J gave up 3 bases and V 0 bases, and 6 bases lay outside the gene matches. CDR1 and CDR2 from the germline V gene are LNHNV and YYDKDF (reference sequence).

This clonotype came up many times. The J gene is TRBJ1-1, the V gene TRBV6-5; the D gene is possibly TRBD1 (5 bases). Germline V gene data show CDR1 as MNHEY and CDR2 as SVGAGI. V lost 7 bases, J lost 1 base, and 19 bases lay in between. This CDR3 comprises 16 residues. The CDR3 sequence is CASTNGAGYANTEAFF. As DNA, the CDR3 is TGTGCCAGCACAAACGGGGCAGGCTATGCGAACACTGAAGCTTTCTTT.

The chain employs TRBV6-5 and TRBJ2-7; 13 bases map to TRBD2. The ends lost 4 bases at V and 0 bases at J; junction bases unmatched: 0. The V gene's germline CDR1 is MNHEY and CDR2 SVGAGI. The CDR3 is 15 residues long. CDR3 residues: CASSWTSGGSYEQYF. CDR3 sequence (DNA): TGTGCCAGCAGTTGGACTAGCGGGGGCTCCTACGAGCAGTACTTC.

This clonotype was counted at least ten times. V usage is TRBV6-2 or TRBV6-3 and J usage is TRBJ1-3, with TRBD1 matching 8 bases. The CDR3 has 13 residues. CDR1 is MNHEY, CDR2 SVGEGT, per germline. With V trimmed by 8 bases and J by 2 bases, 2 bases remained unmatched. Written as DNA, the CDR3 is TGTGCCAGCCGACAGGGGACTGGAAACACCATATATTTT. It translates to CASRQGTGNTIYF.

This clonotype was counted at least ten times. The CDR3 bases are TGCAGTGCTACGCCATCCGGGTCCGAGCAGTACTTC. Protein: CSATPSGSEQYF. V gene TRBV20-1 combines with J gene TRBJ2-7; D unclear. Germline V gives CDR1 DFQATT, CDR2 SNEGSKA (reference sequence). There are 12 residues in the CDR3. Trimming took 4 bases from V and 6 from J, leaving 13 bases between them.

The gene calls are TRBV7-3 and TRBJ2-7, with 10 bases lining up with TRBD2. V gave up 4 bases and J gave up 6 bases; unmatched junction bases: 6. In germline, CDR1 is SGHTA, CDR2 FQGTGA. The CDR3 contains 14 residues. The CDR3 reads CASSSLAGESEQYF. The DNA for the CDR3 is TGTGCCAGCAGCTCGCTAGCGGGAGAGAGCGAGCAGTACTTC.

The rearrangement joins TRBV20-1 to TRBJ2-3, with 8 positions matching TRBD1. The germline CDR1 and CDR2 sequences are DFQATT and SNEGSKA (reference sequence). After removal of 6 bases from V and 4 bases from J, the junction contained 12 bases not matched to a gene. The length of the CDR3 is 15 residues. The CDR3 region has the DNA TGCAGTGCCCACATTCCGGGACAGGAGGCAGATACGCAGTATTTT. It codes for CSAHIPGQEADTQYF.

The table lists this clonotype with many counts. The chain couples TRBV27 to TRBJ1-1, with a possible D match to TRBD1 (6 bases). Per the germline V gene, CDR1 is MNHEY and CDR2 is SMNVEV (reference sequence). V was shortened by 6 bases and J by 5 bases, with 13 bases between the two germline ends. The CDR3 has 13 residues. The CDR3: CASRSIQGTEAFF. The CDR3 DNA reads as TGTGCCAGCAGATCTATACAGGGAACTGAAGCTTTCTTT.

This clonotype has a count of ten or more. This chain joins TRBV14 and TRBJ1-2; TRBD1 aligns across 11 bases. Losses at the gene ends were 0 bases for V and 5 bases for J; bases not matched to a gene: 8. Germline V lookup: CDR1 SGHDN, CDR2 FVKESK. The CDR3 extends over 17 amino acids. The CDR3 bases are TGTGCCAGCAGCCAAGATGCGGACAGGGGGCGTCGATATGGCTACACCTTC. Its translation is CASSQDADRGRRYGYTF.

CDR3 sequence reads: CASTLVLGQETQYF. The CDR3 DNA sequence: TGTGCCAGTACACTCGTCCTAGGCCAAGAGACCCAGTACTTC. This sequence joins TRBV19 and TRBJ2-5; D remains unclear. In germline, CDR1 is LNHDA, CDR2 SQIVND (reference sequence). Trimming removed 7 bases from V and 1 base from J, with 13 bases in between. This CDR3 is 14 amino acids long.

V and J are TRBV27 and TRBJ2-5, with D perhaps TRBD1 (6 bases). The V end was cut by 5 bases, the J end by 5 bases, with 18 bases between. The CDR3 contains 15 residues. Looked up from germline, CDR1 is MNHEY and CDR2 is SMNVEV (reference sequence). DNA for the CDR3: TGTGCCAGCAGTCCCCGGGACACCTCGCCGGAGACCCAGTACTTC. Residues: CASSPRDTSPETQYF.

J is TRBJ2-7 and V is TRBV6-5, with a tentative D call TRBD2 (6 bases). From germline, CDR1 is MNHEY and CDR2 SVGAGI. Trimming cost V 4 bases and J 3 bases, with 13 bases left between them. There are 14 residues in the CDR3. The CDR3 DNA is TGTGCCAGCAGTTTAAAATACGGGAGCTACGAGCAGTACTTC. The encoded protein is CASSLKYGSYEQYF.

In its sample, this clonotype was seen many times. This chain links TRBV29-1 with TRBJ2-7; D possibly matches TRBD1 or TRBD2 (5 bases each). The V end lost 3 bases, the J end lost 5 bases, and 17 bases lay between the germline ends. This CDR3 spans 14 amino acids. Per the germline V gene, CDR1 is SQVTM and CDR2 is ANQGSEA. The CDR3 sequence: CSVELRPGTNEQYF. In DNA form, the CDR3 reads TGCAGCGTTGAGCTTAGGCCAGGGACGAACGAGCAGTACTTC.

The chain combines TRBV6-2 or TRBV6-3 with TRBJ1-5, with no clear D. Germline V gene data show CDR1 as MNHEY and CDR2 as SVGEGT. V lost 6 bases to trimming and J lost 5 bases, with 11 bases between them. CDR3 length: 13 amino acids. The CDR3 DNA is TGTGCCAGCAGCGTATCATCCCATCAGCCCCAGCATTTT. Translating it yields CASSVSSHQPQHF.

The CDR3 DNA is TGTGCCACCTGGACAGGGTATGGCTACACCTTC. This codes for CATWTGYGYTF. The V call is TRBV28, the J call TRBJ1-2; 8 bases fit TRBD1. The CDR3 sequence is 11 residues long. The germline V gene encodes CDR1 MDHEN and CDR2 SYDVKM. Trimming took 10 bases from V and 5 from J; bases not matched to a gene: 3.

This clonotype was picked up many times. The gene calls are TRBV6-1 and TRBJ2-7; TRBD1 might be the D (6 bases). Germline loops: CDR1 MNHNS, CDR2 SASEGT. This CDR3 is built from 13 residues. Deletions cut 8 bases from V and 7 bases from J, with 18 bases between. CDR3 protein: CASQGRRGWEQYF. CDR3 nucleotides: TGTGCCAGCCAGGGGCGACGAGGGTGGGAGCAGTACTTC.

This clonotype was found many times. The genes are TRBV12-3 or TRBV12-4 and TRBJ1-2; D is ambiguous. This CDR3 has 11 amino acids. V dropped 6 bases and J dropped 1 base, with 3 bases sitting between them. The CDR3 nucleotides read TGTGCCAGCAGCCGTAACTATGGCTACACCTTC. Residues: CASSRNYGYTF.

The chain employs TRBV6-2 or TRBV6-3 and TRBJ2-7; TRBD1 agrees at 9 bases. Germline-derived CDR1 and CDR2 are MNHEY and SVGEGT. Trimming cost V 7 bases and J 6 bases; bases outside gene matches: 13. The CDR3 has 15 residues. The DNA of the CDR3 is TGTGCCAGCACCAATTCAGGGACAGGGACTGGCGAGCAGTACTTC. Protein sequence: CASTNSGTGTGEQYF.

The chain uses TRBV11-3 and TRBJ2-7; 9 nucleotides match TRBD1. The germline V gene has CDR1 SGHNT and CDR2 YENEEA. V gave up 2 bases and J gave up 3 bases; unmatched junction bases: 5. CDR3 size: 15 residues. CDR3 DNA: TGTGCCAGCAGCTTAATATGGGACAGGGTCTACGAGCAGTACTTC. The encoded protein is CASSLIWDRVYEQYF. Variable domain in full (rest from reference TRBV11-3 and TRBJ2-7): EAGVVQSPRYKIIEKKQPVAFWCNPISGHNTLYWYLQNLGQGPELLIRYENEEAVDDSQLPKDRFSAERLKGVDSTLKIQPAELGDSAVYLCASSLIWDRVYEQYFGPGTRLTVT.

This clonotype was picked up many times. V is TRBV30 and J is TRBJ1-2; D perhaps matches TRBD1 (6 bases). Deletions cut 3 bases from V and 6 bases from J, with 20 bases between. This CDR3 is built from 15 residues. CDR1 is GTSNPN and CDR2 is SVGIG in the germline V gene (reference sequence). In DNA, the CDR3 is TGTGCCTGGAGGGAAATCGGACAGACTCGGAATGGCTACACCTTC. It encodes CAWREIGQTRNGYTF. The full variable domain, in which reference TRBV30 and TRBJ1-2 provide the parts outside the CDR3, is SQTIHQWPATLVQPVGSPLSLECTVEGTSNPNLYWYRQAAGRGLQLLFYSVGIGQISSEVPQNLSASRPQDRQFILSSKKLLLSDSGFYLCAWREIGQTRNGYTFGSGTRLTVV.

There are many counts of this clonotype. The chain carries TRBV5-1 and TRBJ2-2; TRBD1 might be the D (6 bases). This CDR3 spans 15 amino acids. Germline loops: CDR1 SGHRS, CDR2 YFSETQ. V gave up 1 base and J gave up 7 bases, with 14 bases separating them. As DNA, the CDR3 is TGCGCCAGCAGCTTGACTTCAGGGGTTAGCGGGGAGCTGTTTTTT. This gives the protein CASSLTSGVSGELFF.

The table lists this clonotype with a count of one. V gene TRBV11-2 combines with J gene TRBJ2-2; D gene ambiguous. Trimming shortened V by 0 bases and J by 2 bases, and 7 bases separated the two germline ends. The CDR3 totals 15 residues. Germline CDR1 and CDR2: SGHAT and FQNNGV. The chain's CDR3 is CASSLDTLNTGELFF. CDR3 bases: TGTGCCAGCAGCTTAGATACGCTAAACACCGGGGAGCTGTTTTTT.

This clonotype was observed many times. The V gene is TRBV12-3 or TRBV12-4, the J gene TRBJ1-3; the D is unclear. V dropped 6 bases and J dropped 0 bases, with 15 bases sitting between them. The CDR3 is made up of 16 amino acids. In nucleotides, the CDR3 is TGTGCCAGCAGGCCTCAAAGGGAGGGCTCTGGAAACACCATATATTTT. This codes for CASRPQREGSGNTIYF.

This clonotype was seen repeatedly, ten times or more. The genes are TRBV7-2 and TRBJ1-2; the D is unclear. Germline V CDR1 and CDR2: SGHTA, FQGNSA. The CDR3 has 13 residues. The ends were cut back, 5 bases at V and 0 bases at J, with 7 bases in the middle. The CDR3 nucleotides are TGTGCCAGCAGCACCGCTACTAACTATGGCTACACCTTC. Amino acid sequence: CASSTATNYGYTF.

This clonotype came up many times. The gene calls are TRBV5-8 and TRBJ2-7; 8 nucleotides match TRBD2. Per germline, CDR1 SGHTS and CDR2 YDEGEE. There are 15 residues in the CDR3. V lost 5 bases and J lost 5; bases outside the gene matches: 12. The CDR3 spells CASRPREGLIHEQYF. As DNA, the CDR3 is TGTGCCAGCAGGCCTCGGGAGGGCCTAATCCACGAGCAGTACTTC.

V and J are TRBV7-9 and TRBJ2-5; D is unclear. Germline V gene data show CDR1 as SEHNR and CDR2 as FQNEAQ (reference sequence). The CDR3 totals 12 residues. Trimming left V 0 bases short and J 3 bases short, with 2 bases between. CDR3 DNA sequence: TGTGCCAGCAGCTTAGCCAAAGAGACCCAGTACTTC. It yields the protein CASSLAKETQYF.

Many counts were recorded for this clonotype. The rearrangement joins TRBV7-2 to TRBJ1-5, with D unclear. V lost 4 bases and J 3 bases, leaving 4 bases between the germline ends. This CDR3 is 12 amino acids long. The germline gives CDR1 SGHTA, CDR2 FQGNSA. The CDR3 sequence is CASSSINQPQHF. CDR3 sequence (DNA): TGTGCCAGCAGCTCCATCAATCAGCCCCAGCATTTT.

The chain uses TRBV19 and TRBJ1-1; D is undetermined. The length of the CDR3 is 12 residues. The V and J ends lost 4 bases and 0 bases respectively, with 3 bases between them. Per the germline V gene, CDR1 is LNHDA and CDR2 is SQIVND (reference sequence). CDR3 bases: TGTGCCAGTAGTAACGTGAACACTGAAGCTTTCTTT. This sequence encodes CASSNVNTEAFF. Filled out from reference TRBV19 and TRBJ1-1, the complete variable domain reads DGGITQSPKYLFRKEGQNVTLSCEQNLNHDAMYWYRQDPGQGLRLIYYSQIVNDFQKGDIAEGYSVSREKKESFPLTVTSAQKNPTAFYLCASSNVNTEAFFGQGTRLTVV.

This clonotype showed up many times. The gene calls are TRBV6-2 or TRBV6-3 and TRBJ1-1; D perhaps matches TRBD1 (5 bases). Germline CDR1 MNHEY, CDR2 SVGEGT. CDR3 length equals 17 residues. Trimming took 7 bases from V and 1 from J, leaving 22 bases between them. CDR3 nucleotides: TGTGCCAGCACCTCGTGGGGCGCGGATCGGGGGAACACTGAAGCTTTCTTT. This translates into CASTSWGADRGNTEAFF.

This clonotype was counted many times. The rearrangement joins TRBV12-3 or TRBV12-4 to TRBJ1-6; D call uncertain. The CDR3 is 13 amino acids. V was cut by 5 bases and J by 9 bases, with 11 bases left in between. CDR3 residues: CASSARGSSPLHF. The CDR3 nucleotides are TGTGCCAGCAGTGCGAGAGGGAGTTCACCCCTCCACTTT.